These 23 T cell receptor beta chains originate from one sample sequenced in a study of neurological immune-mediated disorders. TCRdb fed the 5' RACE reads into MiXCR, producing one record per CDR3 protein. The table records roughly 76,000 distinct CDR3 sequences, 12% to 15% of them present only once. The sample comprised PBMCs. The origin of the receptors is a woman in her forties or fifties in good health.

This clonotype appeared many times. V usage is TRBV28 and J usage is TRBJ2-7; D might be TRBD2 (8 bases). The CDR3 totals 15 residues. CDR1 is MDHEN and CDR2 is SYDVKM in the germline V gene. Between the trimmed V and J ends, which lost 4 bases and 2 bases, there was a span of 15 bases. CDR3 coding DNA: TGTGCCAGCAGTTGGGCGGGGGGACAGCCCTACGAGCAGTACTTC. Protein: CASSWAGGQPYEQYF.

This clonotype was counted at least ten times. The chain has TRBV9 and TRBJ1-3; D uncertain. CDR1 SGDLS and CDR2 YYNGEE come from the germline V gene. The CDR3 is 15 residues long. Trimming stripped 3 bases from V and 0 bases from J, with 10 bases between. The CDR3 region is CASSGTGNSGNTIYF. The CDR3 DNA reads TGTGCCAGCAGCGGGACGGGGAACTCTGGAAACACCATATATTTT.

To note about this clonotype: One end of the junction varies from germline; a read error may be responsible. The chain links TRBV5-1 to TRBJ2-5, with 9 positions matching TRBD1. There are 14 residues in the CDR3. In germline, CDR1 is SGHRS, CDR2 YFSETQ. The CDR3 sequence: CASSFGQGRETQHF. The CDR3 region has the DNA TGCGCCAGCAGCTTTGGACAGGGGCGTGAGACCCAGCACTTC. Drawing the rest from reference TRBV5-1 and TRBJ2-5, the complete variable domain is KAGVTQTPRYLIKTRGQQVTLSCSPISGHRSVSWYQQTPGQGLQFLFEYFSETQRNKGNFPGRFSGRQFSNSRSEMNVSTLELGDSALYLCASSFGQGRETQHFGPGTRLLVL.

This clonotype was seen only a few times. The chain employs TRBV5-1 and TRBJ2-1; D is undetermined. V lost 4 bases to trimming and J lost 0 bases, with 14 bases between them. This CDR3 is 16 amino acids long. CDR1 and CDR2 from the germline V gene are SGHRS and YFSETQ. Here the CDR3 DNA reads TGCGCCAGCAGCCCGAGCCTCAGAAGCTCCTACAATGAGCAGTTCTTC. Its translation is CASSPSLRSSYNEQFF. The full variable domain, completed using reference TRBV5-1 and TRBJ2-1, is KAGVTQTPRYLIKTRGQQVTLSCSPISGHRSVSWYQQTPGQGLQFLFEYFSETQRNKGNFPGRFSGRQFSNSRSEMNVSTLELGDSALYLCASSPSLRSSYNEQFFGPGTRLTVL.

This clonotype was picked up a small number of times. The V gene is TRBV18, the J gene TRBJ1-5; no clear D. V dropped 2 bases and J dropped 5 bases, with 16 bases sitting between them. Per the germline V gene, CDR1 is KGHSH and CDR2 is LQKENI. This CDR3 has 16 residues. The CDR3 protein is CASSPIMTAADQPQHF. The CDR3 nucleotides read TGTGCCAGCTCACCAATAATGACCGCGGCGGATCAGCCCCAGCATTTT. The full variable domain, completed using reference TRBV18 and TRBJ1-5, is NAGVMQNPRHLVRRRGQEARLRCSPMKGHSHVYWYRQLPEEGLKFMVYLQKENIIDESGMPKERFSAEFPKEGPSILRIQQVVRGDSAAYFCASSPIMTAADQPQHFGDGTRLSIL.

This clonotype was detected ten times or more. This chain connects TRBV7-3 to TRBJ2-2; no clear D. V gave up 5 bases and J gave up 0 bases, with 7 bases separating them. Looked up from germline, CDR1 is SGHTA and CDR2 is FQGTGA. CDR3 length equals 14 residues. The CDR3 DNA reads TGTGCCAGCAGCCTCAGTTCGAACACCGGGGAGCTGTTTTTT. It is translated as CASSLSSNTGELFF.

Comment on this clonotype: This may be a read error: a much more frequent sequence differs by one nucleotide. The chain carries TRBV5-1 and TRBJ2-7, with 8 nucleotides matching TRBD2. With 5 bases clipped from V and 5 bases from J, the junction kept 12 bases outside the gene matches. CDR3 length equals 15 residues. Germline loops: CDR1 SGHRS, CDR2 YFSETQ. DNA of the CDR3: TGCGCCAGCAGGCGGGGGGAAGGGCCCCGCCACGAGCAGTACTTC. Encoded protein: CASRRGEGPRHEQYF.

This clonotype was picked up many times. CDR3 in amino acids: CASIKREIYNEQFF. CDR3 coding DNA: TGTGCCAGCATCAAGCGGGAGATCTACAATGAGCAGTTCTTC. The chain uses TRBV25-1 and TRBJ2-1; 8 bases are shared with TRBD2. Trimming took 7 bases from V and 3 from J; bases not matched to a gene: 5. Germline assignment: CDR1 MGHDK and CDR2 SYGVNS. The CDR3 covers 14 residues.

This clonotype was detected ten times or more. The J gene is TRBJ1-1, the V gene TRBV24-1; 9 bases agree with TRBD1. V was pared by 5 bases and J by 0 bases, with 12 bases of the junction left unmatched. The CDR3 has 18 amino acids. Germline CDR1 is KGHDR and CDR2 is SFDVKD. CDR3 bases: TGTGCCACCAGTGCCTCACCGGGACAGGGAGGAGTGAACACTGAAGCTTTCTTT. Its protein is CATSASPGQGGVNTEAFF.

The J gene is TRBJ2-3, the V gene TRBV5-1; D ambiguous. The CDR3 spans 12 residues. CDR1 SGHRS and CDR2 YFSETQ come from the germline V gene. V was shortened by 5 bases and J by 3 bases, with 7 bases between the two germline ends. CDR3 residues: CASRDGTDTQYF. In DNA, the CDR3 is TGCGCCAGCAGGGACGGGACAGATACGCAGTATTTT.

Concerning this clonotype itself: One junction end disagrees with the germline gene, perhaps due to a read error. The rearrangement joins TRBV5-1 to TRBJ2-5; 10 bases agree with TRBD2. The CDR3 totals 14 residues. Germline V gene lookup returns CDR1 SGHRS and CDR2 YFSETQ. CDR3 protein: CANSPGTSEETQYF. CDR3 nucleotides: TGCGCCAACAGCCCGGGGACTAGCGAAGAGACCCAGTACTTC.

This clonotype was seen many times. The chain links TRBV5-1 to TRBJ2-7; 10 bases are shared with TRBD2. The ends lost 4 bases at V and 5 bases at J; junction bases unmatched: 12. Germline CDR1 and CDR2: SGHRS and YFSETQ. The CDR3 length is 16 residues. The CDR3 region has the DNA TGCGCCAGCAGCGCCGTGCAGCGGGAGGGGTGGAACGAGCAGTACTTC. Translated: CASSAVQREGWNEQYF.

This clonotype was counted at least ten times. The CDR3 region is CASSFTGTGFYEQYF. The DNA of the CDR3 is TGTGCCAGCAGCTTCACCGGGACAGGCTTCTACGAGCAGTACTTC. This rearrangement joins TRBV5-5 to TRBJ2-7; 8 bases fit TRBD1. Germline CDR1 and CDR2: SGHKS and YYEKEE (reference sequence). CDR3 size: 15 residues. Trimming at V came to 2 bases and at J to 3 bases, leaving 7 bases not matched to a gene.

This clonotype has a count of ten or more. The chain employs TRBV5-1 and TRBJ1-2, with 7 bases identical to TRBD1. The germline V gene has CDR1 SGHRS and CDR2 YFSETQ. The CDR3 totals 17 residues. After removal of 0 bases from V and 4 bases from J, the junction contained 12 bases not matched to a gene. For the CDR3, the DNA is TGCGCCAGCAGCTTGGTTGGCCTTCCGGGACAGAGCTATGGCTACACCTTC. It translates to CASSLVGLPGQSYGYTF. Filled out from reference TRBV5-1 and TRBJ1-2, the complete variable domain reads KAGVTQTPRYLIKTRGQQVTLSCSPISGHRSVSWYQQTPGQGLQFLFEYFSETQRNKGNFPGRFSGRQFSNSRSEMNVSTLELGDSALYLCASSLVGLPGQSYGYTFGSGTRLTVV.

This clonotype has ten or more counts. The chain joins TRBV24-1 to TRBJ2-2; D may be TRBD1 (5 bases). Trimming pared 4 bases from V and 4 bases from J, leaving 18 bases between. This CDR3 has 17 residues. Germline loops: CDR1 KGHDR, CDR2 SFDVKD. The CDR3 protein is CATSDSGLVGRTGELFF. CDR3 DNA: TGTGCCACCAGTGACTCCGGCTTAGTGGGGCGCACCGGGGAGCTGTTTTTT.

This clonotype was observed a few times. V is TRBV12-3 or TRBV12-4 and J is TRBJ1-2; D ambiguous. This CDR3 is built from 12 residues. V was clipped by 4 bases and J by 1 base, with 4 bases between them. CDR3 amino acids: CASSYLNYGYTF. The CDR3 DNA sequence: TGTGCCAGCAGTTATCTTAACTATGGCTACACCTTC.

A few counts support this clonotype. V gene TRBV5-1 combines with J gene TRBJ2-1; D not resolved. The CDR3 loop spans 16 amino acids. Trimming shortened V by 5 bases and J by 0 bases, and 15 bases separated the two germline ends. Looked up from germline, CDR1 is SGHRS and CDR2 is YFSETQ. The CDR3 here is CASSMEPPLSYNEQFF. The CDR3 DNA reads TGCGCCAGCAGTATGGAGCCCCCGCTCTCCTACAATGAGCAGTTCTTC.

This rearrangement joins TRBV10-3 to TRBJ2-1, with 7 bases fitting TRBD1. Germline loops: CDR1 ENHRY, CDR2 SYGVKD. J lost 0 bases, V lost 10 bases, and 6 bases had no gene match. The CDR3 consists of 14 residues. The CDR3 sequence is CATWTGNSYNEQFF. CDR3 coding DNA: TGTGCCACCTGGACAGGAAACTCCTACAATGAGCAGTTCTTC.

This clonotype was seen only a few times. V usage is TRBV20-1 and J usage is TRBJ1-1, with D possibly TRBD1 on 6 matching bases. Germline CDR1 and CDR2: DFQATT and SNEGSKA (reference sequence). This CDR3 comprises 11 residues. Trimming left V 3 bases short and J 11 bases short, with 13 bases between. The CDR3 spells CSARTGSVAFF. The CDR3 bases are TGCAGTGCTAGGACAGGAAGTGTGGCTTTCTTT.

This clonotype came up many times. The CDR3 is CATSPGKANTGELFF. CDR3 DNA: TGTGCCACCAGCCCCGGGAAAGCGAACACCGGGGAGCTGTTTTTT. This chain connects TRBV15 to TRBJ2-2, with a weak D call TRBD2 (5 bases). This CDR3 has 15 amino acids. CDR1 is LNHNV, CDR2 YYDKDF, per germline (reference sequence). V was cut by 5 bases and J by 0 bases, with 10 bases left in between.

Ten or more counts support this clonotype. The V gene is TRBV29-1, the J gene TRBJ2-5; 7 bases fit TRBD2. Germline V gene data show CDR1 as SQVTM and CDR2 as ANQGSEA. This CDR3 is built from 13 residues. Unmatched junction bases numbered 2, after V lost 0 bases and J lost 4 bases. In nucleotides, the CDR3 is TGCAGCGTTGAAGATCGGACTAGAGAGACCCAGTACTTC. The encoded protein is CSVEDRTRETQYF.

This clonotype appeared many times. The chain recombines TRBV5-1 with TRBJ2-2; D is ambiguous. The CDR3 consists of 14 residues. Germline CDR1 and CDR2: SGHRS and YFSETQ. The ends were cut back, 0 bases at V and 5 bases at J, with 8 bases in the middle. The CDR3 DNA reads as TGCGCCAGCAGCTTGGAGGCAGTTACCGGGGAGCTGTTTTTT. This codes for CASSLEAVTGELFF. The full variable domain, completed using reference TRBV5-1 and TRBJ2-2, is KAGVTQTPRYLIKTRGQQVTLSCSPISGHRSVSWYQQTPGQGLQFLFEYFSETQRNKGNFPGRFSGRQFSNSRSEMNVSTLELGDSALYLCASSLEAVTGELFFGEGSRLTVL.

This clonotype was seen repeatedly, ten times or more. V usage is TRBV5-1 and J usage is TRBJ1-1, with D unresolved. V gave up 0 bases and J gave up 1 base, with 10 bases separating them. There are 15 residues in the CDR3. Germline CDR1 is SGHRS and CDR2 is YFSETQ. CDR3 nucleotides: TGCGCCAGCAGCTTGGCAGGAAAGGGGAACACTGAAGCTTTCTTT. Translation: CASSLAGKGNTEAFF.